Only a few counts were recorded for the clone carrying this T cell receptor (beta chain). The antigen remains unidentified. The record originates from a study of post-analysis software for immune sequencing data. Study conclusions and caveats: There were a handful of TRBV segments more frequent in patients than controls, and TRBV5-6, TRBV5-1 and TRBV20-1 were among them. When compared against controls, multiple sclerosis patients showed significantly lower normalized Chao1 diversity.

V was clipped by 1 base and J by 7 bases, with 13 bases between them. Germline CDR1 MNHNS, CDR2 SASEGT. The CDR3 spans 14 residues. Prepared libraries of TCR beta cDNA carried unique molecular identifiers. TCRdb used MiXCR to reprocess the PCR reads, holding one entry per CDR3 protein. The table shows about 800,000 distinct CDR3 sequences, with 25% to 30% occurring only once. J is TRBJ1-2 and V is TRBV6-1, with D tentatively TRBD1 (6 bases). The origin of this receptor is a girl between 5 and 17 years old with multiple sclerosis. Sequenced sample: blood. Here the CDR3 reads CASSEVAQGTGYTF. In nucleotides, the CDR3 is TGTGCCAGCAGTGAAGTCGCACAGGGAACTGGCTACACCTTC.